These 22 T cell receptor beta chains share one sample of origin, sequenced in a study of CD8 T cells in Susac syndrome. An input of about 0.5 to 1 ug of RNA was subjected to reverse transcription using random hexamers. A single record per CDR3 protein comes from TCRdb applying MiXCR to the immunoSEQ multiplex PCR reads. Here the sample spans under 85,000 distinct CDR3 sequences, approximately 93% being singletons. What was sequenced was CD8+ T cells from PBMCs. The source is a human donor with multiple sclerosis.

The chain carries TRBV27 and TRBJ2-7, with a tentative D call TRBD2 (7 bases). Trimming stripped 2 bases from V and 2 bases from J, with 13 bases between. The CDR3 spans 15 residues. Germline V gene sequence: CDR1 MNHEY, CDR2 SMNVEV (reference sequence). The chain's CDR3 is CASSLGRGGAYEQYF. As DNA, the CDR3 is TGTGCCAGCAGTTTAGGAAGGGGGGGGGCCTACGAGCAGTACTTC.

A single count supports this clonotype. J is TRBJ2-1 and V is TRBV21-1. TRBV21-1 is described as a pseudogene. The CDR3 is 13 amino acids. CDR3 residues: CASSKEVLNEQFF. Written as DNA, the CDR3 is TGTGCCAGCAGCAAAGAAGTCCTCAATGAGCAGTTCTTC.

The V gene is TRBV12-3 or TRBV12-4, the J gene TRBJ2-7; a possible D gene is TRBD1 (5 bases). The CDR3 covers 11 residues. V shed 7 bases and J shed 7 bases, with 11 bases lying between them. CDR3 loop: CASTYKGEQYF. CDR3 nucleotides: TGTGCCAGCACCTATAAGGGGGAGCAGTACTTC.

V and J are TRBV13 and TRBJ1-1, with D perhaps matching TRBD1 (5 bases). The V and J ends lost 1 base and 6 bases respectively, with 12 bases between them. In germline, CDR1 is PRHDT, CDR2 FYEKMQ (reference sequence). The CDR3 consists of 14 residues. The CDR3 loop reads CASSLEGISAEAFF. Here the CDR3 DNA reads TGTGCCAGCAGCTTAGAGGGGATTTCCGCTGAAGCTTTCTTT.

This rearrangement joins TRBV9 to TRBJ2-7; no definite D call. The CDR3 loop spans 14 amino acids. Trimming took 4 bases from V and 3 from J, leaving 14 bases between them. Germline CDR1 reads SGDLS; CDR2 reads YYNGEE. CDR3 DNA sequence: TGTGCCAGCAGCCCCGTTGACCTACTCTACGAGCAGTACTTC. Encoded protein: CASSPVDLLYEQYF.

CDR3 loop: CASSLEALFYGYTF. In nucleotides, the CDR3 is TGTGCCAGCAGCTTAGAGGCCCTATTTTATGGCTACACCTTC. The chain carries TRBV7-9 and TRBJ1-2; D unclear. CDR1 is SEHNR and CDR2 is FQNEAQ in the germline V gene (reference sequence). This CDR3 spans 14 amino acids. Trimming removed 1 base at V and 5 bases at J, with 11 bases between.

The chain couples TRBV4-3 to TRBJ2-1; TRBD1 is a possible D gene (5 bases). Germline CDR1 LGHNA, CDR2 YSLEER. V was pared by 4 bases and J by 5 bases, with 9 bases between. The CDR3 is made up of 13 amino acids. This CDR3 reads CASSLGPDNEQFF. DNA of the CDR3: TGCGCCAGCAGCCTGGGGCCTGACAATGAGCAGTTCTTC.

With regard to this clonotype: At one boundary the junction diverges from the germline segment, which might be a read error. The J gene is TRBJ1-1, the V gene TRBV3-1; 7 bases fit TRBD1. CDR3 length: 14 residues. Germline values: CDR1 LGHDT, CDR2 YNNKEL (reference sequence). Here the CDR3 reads CASSERGPNTEVFF. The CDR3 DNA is TGTGCCAGCAGCGAAAGGGGGCCCAACACTGAAGTTTTCTTT.

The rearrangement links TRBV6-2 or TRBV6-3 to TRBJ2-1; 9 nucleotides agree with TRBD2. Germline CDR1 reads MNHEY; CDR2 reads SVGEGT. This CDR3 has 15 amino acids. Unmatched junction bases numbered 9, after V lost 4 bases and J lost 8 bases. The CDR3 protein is CASSWVAGGRHEQFF. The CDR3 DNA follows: TGTGCCAGCAGTTGGGTGGCGGGGGGGCGTCATGAGCAGTTCTTC.

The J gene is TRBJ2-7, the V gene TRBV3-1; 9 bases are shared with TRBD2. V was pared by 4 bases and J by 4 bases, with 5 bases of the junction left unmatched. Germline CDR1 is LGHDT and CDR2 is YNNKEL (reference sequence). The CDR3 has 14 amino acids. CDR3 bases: TGTGCCAGCAGCCTAACGACTAGCGGATACGAGCAGTACTTC. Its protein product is CASSLTTSGYEQYF.

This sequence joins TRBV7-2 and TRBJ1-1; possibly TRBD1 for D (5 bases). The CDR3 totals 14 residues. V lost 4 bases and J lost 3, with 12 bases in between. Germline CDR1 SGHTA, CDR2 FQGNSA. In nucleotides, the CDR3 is TGTGCCAGCAGCTCCGGGACCTGGGACACTGAAGCTTTCTTT. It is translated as CASSSGTWDTEAFF. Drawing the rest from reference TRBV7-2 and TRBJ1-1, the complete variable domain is GAGVSQSPSNKVTEKGKDVELRCDPISGHTALYWYRQSLGQGLEFLIYFQGNSAPDKSGLPSDRFSAERTGGSVSTLTIQRTQQEDSAVYLCASSSGTWDTEAFFGQGTRLTVV.

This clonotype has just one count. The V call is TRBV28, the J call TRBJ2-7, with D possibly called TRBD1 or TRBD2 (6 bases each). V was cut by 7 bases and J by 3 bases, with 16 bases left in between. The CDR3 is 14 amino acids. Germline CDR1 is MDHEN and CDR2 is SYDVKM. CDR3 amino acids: CASTPGRDNYEQYF. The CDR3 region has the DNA TGTGCCAGCACGCCTGGGCGGGACAACTACGAGCAGTACTTC.

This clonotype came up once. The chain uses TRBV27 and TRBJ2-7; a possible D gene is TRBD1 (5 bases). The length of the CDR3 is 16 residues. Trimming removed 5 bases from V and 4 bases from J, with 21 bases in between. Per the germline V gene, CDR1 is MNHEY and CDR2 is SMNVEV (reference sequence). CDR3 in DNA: TGTGCCAGCAGTGTAACAGGATTTGCGAGCTTGTACGAGCAGTACTTC. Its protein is CASSVTGFASLYEQYF.

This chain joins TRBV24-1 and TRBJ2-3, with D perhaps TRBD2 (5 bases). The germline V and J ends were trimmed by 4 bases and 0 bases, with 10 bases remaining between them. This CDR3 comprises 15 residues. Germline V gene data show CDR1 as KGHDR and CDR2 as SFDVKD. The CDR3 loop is CATSDQTGSTDTQYF. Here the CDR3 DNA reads TGTGCCACCAGTGACCAGACGGGAAGCACAGATACGCAGTATTTT.

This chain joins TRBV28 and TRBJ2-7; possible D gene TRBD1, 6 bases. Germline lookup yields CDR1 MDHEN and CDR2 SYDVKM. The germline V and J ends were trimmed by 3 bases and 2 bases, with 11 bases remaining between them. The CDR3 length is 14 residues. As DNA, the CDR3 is TGTGCCAGCAGTTTCGGGACACTAACCTACGAGCAGTACTTC. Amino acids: CASSFGTLTYEQYF.

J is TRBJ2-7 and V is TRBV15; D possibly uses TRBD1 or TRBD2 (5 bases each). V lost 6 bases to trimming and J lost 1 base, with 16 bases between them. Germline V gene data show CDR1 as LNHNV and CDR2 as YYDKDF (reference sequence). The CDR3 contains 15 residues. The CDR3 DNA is TGTGCCACCAGTGCTACTCCGGGACCTTCCTACGAGCAGTACTTC. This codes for CATSATPGPSYEQYF.

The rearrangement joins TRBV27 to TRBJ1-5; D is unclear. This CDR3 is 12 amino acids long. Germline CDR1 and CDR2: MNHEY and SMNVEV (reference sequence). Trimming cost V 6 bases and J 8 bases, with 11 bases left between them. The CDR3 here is CASSPPGEPQHF. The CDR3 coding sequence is TGTGCCAGCAGCCCTCCCGGGGAGCCCCAGCATTTT.

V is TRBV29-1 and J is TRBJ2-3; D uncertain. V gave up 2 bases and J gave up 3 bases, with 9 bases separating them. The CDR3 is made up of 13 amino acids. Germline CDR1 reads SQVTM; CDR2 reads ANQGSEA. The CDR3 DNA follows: TGCAGCGTTGAATTGCCCGCGACAGATACGCAGTATTTT. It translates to CSVELPATDTQYF.

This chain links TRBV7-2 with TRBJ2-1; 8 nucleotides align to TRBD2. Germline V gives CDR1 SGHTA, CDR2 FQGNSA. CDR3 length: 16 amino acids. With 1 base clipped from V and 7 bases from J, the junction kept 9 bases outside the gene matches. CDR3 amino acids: CASSLVLAGVWNEQFF. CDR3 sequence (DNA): TGTGCCAGCAGCTTAGTTCTAGCGGGCGTTTGGAATGAGCAGTTCTTC.

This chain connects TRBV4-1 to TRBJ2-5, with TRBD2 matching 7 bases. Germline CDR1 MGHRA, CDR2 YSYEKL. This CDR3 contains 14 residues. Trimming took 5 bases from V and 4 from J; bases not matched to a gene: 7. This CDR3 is CASSGATGGETQYF. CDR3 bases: TGCGCCAGCAGCGGAGCCACGGGAGGAGAGACCCAGTACTTC.

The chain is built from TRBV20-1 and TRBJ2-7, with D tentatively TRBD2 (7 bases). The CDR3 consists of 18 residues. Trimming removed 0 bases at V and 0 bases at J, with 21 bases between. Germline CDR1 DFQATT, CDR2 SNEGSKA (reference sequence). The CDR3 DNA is TGCAGTGCTAGAGATCAATACGGCGGACGGGGGGCCTCCTACGAGCAGTACTTC. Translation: CSARDQYGGRGASYEQYF.

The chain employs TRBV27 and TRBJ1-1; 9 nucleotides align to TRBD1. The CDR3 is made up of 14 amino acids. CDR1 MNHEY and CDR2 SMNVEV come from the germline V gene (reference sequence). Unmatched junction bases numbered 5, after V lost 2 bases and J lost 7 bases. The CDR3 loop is CASSLGQGFGEAFF. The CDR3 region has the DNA TGTGCCAGCAGTTTAGGACAGGGGTTTGGTGAAGCTTTCTTT.